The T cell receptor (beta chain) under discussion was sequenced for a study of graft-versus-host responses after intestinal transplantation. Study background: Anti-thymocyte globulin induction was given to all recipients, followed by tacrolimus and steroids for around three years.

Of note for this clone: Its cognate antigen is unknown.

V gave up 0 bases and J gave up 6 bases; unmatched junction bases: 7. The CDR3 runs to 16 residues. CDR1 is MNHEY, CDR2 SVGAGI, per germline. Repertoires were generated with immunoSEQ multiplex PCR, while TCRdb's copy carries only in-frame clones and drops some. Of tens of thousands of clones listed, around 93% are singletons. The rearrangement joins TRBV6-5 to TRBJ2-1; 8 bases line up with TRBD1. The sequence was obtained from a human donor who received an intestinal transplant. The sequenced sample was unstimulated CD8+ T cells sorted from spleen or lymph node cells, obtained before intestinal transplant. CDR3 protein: CASSYSAGGFLNEQFF. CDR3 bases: TGTGCCAGCAGTTACTCGGCAGGGGGCTTCCTCAATGAGCAGTTCTTC.